This T cell receptor (beta chain) was documented in a study of blood T cells in healthy people across ages. At least 6 million PBMCs were isolated per sample. Comments on this clonotype: The antigen is unknown.

For the second PCR, which ran for about 7 to 11 cycles, a sample-barcoded 5' primer and a J-beta primer mix were used. A tag from a template-switch adaptor with 12 random nucleotides marked each cDNA molecule. In TCRdb, the 5' RACE reads were re-called with MiXCR into one record per CDR3 protein. The repertoire includes about 1,500,000 distinct CDR3 sequences, 28% of them detected once, and roughly 8% sits in the top ten. Study-wide results and limits: Calculation of diversity from one million T cells yielded estimates considered to be underestimates.

Sequencing was carried out using blood. The TCR originated in a woman younger than 45 in good health.

CDR3 bases: TGCAGCGTTCAACCCCGCGACGGAGCTAACTATGGCTACACCTTC. This translates into CSVQPRDGANYGYTF. The chain links TRBV29-1 to TRBJ1-2, with D unclear. This CDR3 has 15 amino acids. Trimming took off 5 bases at V and 0 bases at J, with 16 bases between the two ends. Germline CDR1 SQVTM, CDR2 ANQGSEA.